This T cell receptor (beta chain) was retrieved from a study of Graves' ophthalmopathy and Graves' hyperthyroidism. A diagnosis was made from clinical symptoms together with serum thyroxine, TRAb, thyroid ultrasound and orbital computed tomography. TCR beta CDR3 regions were amplified from RNA transcripts. Second-round multiplex PCR came after a first-round RT-PCR that employed HTBI primers. TCRdb called the multiplex PCR reads again in MiXCR, with one record for every CDR3 protein. The sample holds about 1.2 million distinct CDR3 sequences, 35% to 40% seen once. This clonotype was observed a single time. This is likely a read error, given that the CDR3 carries no conserved phenylalanine or tryptophan at its end. Because the CDR3's place on the DNA is in doubt, the DNA is left out and the CDR3 is given as listed by TCRdb. Germline CDR1 is ENHRY and CDR2 is SYGVKD. The CDR3 has 10 residues if both end residues are counted.

V gene TRBV10-3 combines with J gene TRBJ2-2; the table's D gene call, TRBD1, was not cross checked with the DNA. The TCR originated in an adult man with Graves' hyperthyroidism. The sequencing sample was made of peripheral blood or thyroid tissue (not recorded which). CDR3 residues: CAISEVVGGI.